Shown below are 12 T cell receptor beta chains from a single sample sequenced in a study of tumor and adjacent non-tumor tissue in lung cancer. No cell sorting was done before RNA was extracted from the tissue. More than 3 cm separated this lung sample from the edge of the tumor. A modified ARM-PCR protocol with three rounds of nested PCR amplified TCRbeta. One entry per CDR3 protein, called by TCRdb with MiXCR from the multiplex PCR reads. The sample gives about 67,000 distinct CDR3 sequences, approximately 73% of which show up once; over 35% is in the top ten. Specimen: distant non-tumor lung tissue. These receptors were obtained from a man aged 55 to 70 with non-small cell lung cancer.

The chain links TRBV7-9 to TRBJ2-7, with D maybe TRBD2 (6 bases). CDR1 is SEHNR, CDR2 FQNEAQ, per germline (reference sequence). This CDR3 contains 14 residues. Trimming removed 6 bases from V and 3 bases from J, with 15 bases in between. CDR3 loop: CASRPPWGGYEQYF. The CDR3 DNA reads as TGTGCCAGCAGACCGCCCTGGGGAGGCTACGAGCAGTACTTC.

This clonotype occurred many times. V is TRBV5-4 and J is TRBJ1-3; D not certain. CDR3 length: 16 amino acids. V was trimmed by 2 bases and J by 2 bases, leaving 14 bases between them. CDR1 SGHNT and CDR2 YYREEE come from the germline V gene (reference sequence). The CDR3 bases are TGTGCCAGCAGCTTTGAGGAAAGGGTTGCTGGAAACACCATATATTTT. The encoded protein is CASSFEERVAGNTIYF. The complete variable domain, with remaining parts taken from reference TRBV5-4 and TRBJ1-3, reads ETGVTQSPTHLIKTRGQQVTLRCSSQSGHNTVSWYQQALGQGPQFIFQYYREEENGRGNFPPRFSGLQFPNYSSELNVNALELDDSALYLCASSFEERVAGNTIYFGEGSWLTVV.

The chain has TRBV6-2 or TRBV6-3 and TRBJ2-1; the match to TRBD2 covers 7 bases. The length of the CDR3 is 17 residues. Trimming cost V 2 bases and J 13 bases; bases outside gene matches: 20. From germline, CDR1 is MNHEY and CDR2 SVGEGT. CDR3 coding DNA: TGTGCCAGCAGTTACAAAATACGCGGGAGTTTCCCCCCTAAACAGTTCTTC. Translation gives CASSYKIRGSFPPKQFF.

As concerns this clonotype: The junction departs from the called germline gene at one end, perhaps through a read error. The rearrangement uses TRBV12-3 or TRBV12-4 and TRBJ2-5; possible D gene TRBD2, 6 bases. This CDR3 contains 15 residues. CDR3: CVSRLVGGYEETQYF. CDR3 sequence (DNA): TGTGTCAGCAGGCTAGTGGGAGGATACGAAGAGACCCAGTACTTC.

Note on this clonotype: The missing conserved phenylalanine or tryptophan at the end of this CDR3 makes a read error likely. V gene TRBV7-9 combines with J gene TRBJ2-7; 7 bases fit TRBD2. V dropped 5 bases and J dropped 3; count of bases not matched to a gene: 7. The germline CDR1 and CDR2 sequences are SEHNR and FQNEAQ (reference sequence). This CDR3 comprises 14 residues. The CDR3 DNA reads TGTGCCAGCAGCCTGCCCTGGGGGGGCTACGAGCAGTACTGC. Encoded protein: CASSLPWGGYEQYC.

To note about this clonotype: The CDR3 carries no conserved terminal phenylalanine or tryptophan, so it likely arises from a read error. CDR3 DNA sequence: TGTGCCAGCAGTCAAGAAGACTCCCGGTACGAGCAGTACTCC. This codes for CASSQEDSRYEQYS. The V and J genes are TRBV14 and TRBJ2-7; D unclear. The CDR3 is made up of 14 amino acids. Per germline, CDR1 SGHDN and CDR2 FVKESK.

Details on this clonotype: A single base separates this from a much larger clone, so it may be a read error. The CDR3 does not end in the conserved phenylalanine or tryptophan, so this is likely a read error. The chain recombines TRBV28 with TRBJ1-1, with D possibly matching TRBD1 (5 bases). Germline values: CDR1 MDHEN, CDR2 SYDVKM. V lost 6 bases and J 1 base, leaving 15 bases between the germline ends. The CDR3 covers 15 residues. The CDR3 reads CASRSAGQGNTEAFS. Here the CDR3 DNA reads TGTGCCAGCAGGTCTGCAGGCCAGGGGAACACTGAAGCTTTCTCT.

Turning to this clonotype: The CDR3 does not end in the conserved phenylalanine or tryptophan, so this is likely a read error. The chain employs TRBV5-1 and TRBJ2-7; 9 nucleotides match TRBD1. The CDR3 totals 12 residues. Looked up from germline, CDR1 is SGHRS and CDR2 is YFSETQ. CDR3 sequence (DNA): TGTGCCAGCAGCCGGGACAGGGACGAGCAGTACTTA. This sequence encodes CASSRDRDEQYL.

This clonotype has more than one count but fewer than ten. An end of the junction differs from the germline gene, which may be a read error. The J gene is TRBJ1-6, the V gene TRBV4-1; possibly TRBD1 for D (5 bases). The germline CDR1 and CDR2 sequences are MGHRA and YSYEKL. The CDR3 loop spans 15 amino acids. The chain's CDR3 is CTSSQGQGLVSPLHF. The CDR3 DNA reads as TGCACCAGCAGCCAAGGGCAGGGCTTGGTTTCACCCCTCCACTTT.

As concerns this clonotype: The junction differs from germline at one of its ends, possibly a read error. The rearrangement uses TRBV6-5 and TRBJ2-7, with 9 bases fitting TRBD1. The CDR3 length is 14 residues. Germline V gene data show CDR1 as MNHEY and CDR2 as SVGAGI. Here the CDR3 reads CASRVTGGGYEQYF. Written as DNA, the CDR3 is TGCGCCAGCAGAGTTACAGGGGGCGGGTATGAGCAGTACTTC.

This clonotype was observed at least ten times. This chain uses TRBV20-1 with TRBJ2-7, with 7 bases that match TRBD2. The CDR3 is made up of 14 amino acids. Germline V CDR1 and CDR2: DFQATT, SNEGSKA (reference sequence). Trimming cost V 3 bases and J 4 bases; bases outside gene matches: 9. The DNA of the CDR3 is TGCAGTGCTAGGGCGCGACTAGCCAAATACGAGCAGTACTTC. Protein product: CSARARLAKYEQYF.

A word on this clonotype: The germline gene is not matched at one end of the junction; a read error may be the cause. V and J are TRBV11-1 and TRBJ2-2; maybe TRBD2 (5 bases). From germline, CDR1 is SGHAT and CDR2 FQDESV (reference sequence). CDR3 length equals 14 residues. DNA for the CDR3: TGTGCAATCAGCTATACTGGTGACACCGGGGAGTTGTTTTTT. Its protein product is CAISYTGDTGELFF.